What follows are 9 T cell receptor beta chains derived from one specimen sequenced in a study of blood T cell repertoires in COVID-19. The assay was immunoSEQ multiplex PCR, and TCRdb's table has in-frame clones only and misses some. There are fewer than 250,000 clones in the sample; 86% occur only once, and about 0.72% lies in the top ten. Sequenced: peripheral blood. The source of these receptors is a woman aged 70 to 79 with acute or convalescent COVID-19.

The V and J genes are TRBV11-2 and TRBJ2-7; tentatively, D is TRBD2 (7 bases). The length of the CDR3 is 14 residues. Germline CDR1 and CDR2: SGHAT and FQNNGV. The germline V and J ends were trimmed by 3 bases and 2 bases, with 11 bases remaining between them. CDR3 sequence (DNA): TGTGCCAGCAGCTTTACGGGGGGCCCCTACGAGCAGTACTTC. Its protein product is CASSFTGGPYEQYF.

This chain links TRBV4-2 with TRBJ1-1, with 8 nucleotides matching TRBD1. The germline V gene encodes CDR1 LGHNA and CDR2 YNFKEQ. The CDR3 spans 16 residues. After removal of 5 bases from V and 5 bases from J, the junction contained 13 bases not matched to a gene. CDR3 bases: TGTGCCAGCAGCAATTTCGCGGCGAGGACAGGGACTGAAGCTTTCTTT. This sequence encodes CASSNFAARTGTEAFF.

Written as DNA, the CDR3 is TGCGCCAGCAGCTCCTCCGGGAACACTGAAGCTTTCTTT. Translation: CASSSSGNTEAFF. The rearrangement uses TRBV5-1 and TRBJ1-1; D is ambiguous. The CDR3 has 13 amino acids. CDR1 and CDR2 from the germline V gene are SGHRS and YFSETQ. Trimming left V 3 bases short and J 1 base short, with 7 bases between.

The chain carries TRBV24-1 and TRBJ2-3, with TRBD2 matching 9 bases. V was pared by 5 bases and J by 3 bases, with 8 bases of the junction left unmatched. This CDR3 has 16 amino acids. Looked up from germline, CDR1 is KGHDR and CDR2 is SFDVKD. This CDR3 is CATSGNAGGPTDTQYF. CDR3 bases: TGTGCCACCAGTGGCAATGCGGGAGGGCCAACAGATACGCAGTATTTT.

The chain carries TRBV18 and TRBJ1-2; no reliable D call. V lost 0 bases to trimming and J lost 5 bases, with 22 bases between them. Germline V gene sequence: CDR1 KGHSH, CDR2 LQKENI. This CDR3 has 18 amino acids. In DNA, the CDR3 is TGTGCCAGCTCACCACCGGCCCGGGAAACTGGATATTCTTATGGCTACACCTTC. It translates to CASSPPARETGYSYGYTF.

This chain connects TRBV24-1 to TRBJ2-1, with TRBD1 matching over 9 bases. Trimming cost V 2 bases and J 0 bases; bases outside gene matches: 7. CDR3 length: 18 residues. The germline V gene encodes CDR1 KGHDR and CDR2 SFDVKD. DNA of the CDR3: TGTGCCACCAGTGATTCGCGGGGACAGGGACGCTCCTACAATGAGCAGTTCTTC. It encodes CATSDSRGQGRSYNEQFF.

In nucleotides, the CDR3 is TGTGCCAGCAGCGCGGGGCATACCAGCACAGATACGCAGTATTTT. Its translation: CASSAGHTSTDTQYF. This chain joins TRBV5-5 and TRBJ2-3; possible D gene TRBD2, 6 bases. Germline V CDR1 and CDR2: SGHKS, YYEKEE (reference sequence). Trimming took off 4 bases at V and 0 bases at J, with 12 bases between the two ends. The CDR3 runs to 15 residues.

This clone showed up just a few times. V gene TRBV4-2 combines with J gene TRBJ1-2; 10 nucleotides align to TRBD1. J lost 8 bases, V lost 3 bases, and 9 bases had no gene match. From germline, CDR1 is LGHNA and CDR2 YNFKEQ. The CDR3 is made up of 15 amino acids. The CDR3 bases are TGTGCCAGCAGCCATACCGGGACAGGGGTTGAAGGCTACACCTTC. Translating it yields CASSHTGTGVEGYTF.

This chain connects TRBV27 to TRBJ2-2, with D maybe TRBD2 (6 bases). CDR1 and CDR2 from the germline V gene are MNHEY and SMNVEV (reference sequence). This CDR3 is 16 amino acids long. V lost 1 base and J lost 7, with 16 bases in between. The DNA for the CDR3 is TGTGCCAGCAGTTTATTGTCCGGGCCGGGGGTCGGGGAGCTGTTTTTT. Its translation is CASSLLSGPGVGELFF.